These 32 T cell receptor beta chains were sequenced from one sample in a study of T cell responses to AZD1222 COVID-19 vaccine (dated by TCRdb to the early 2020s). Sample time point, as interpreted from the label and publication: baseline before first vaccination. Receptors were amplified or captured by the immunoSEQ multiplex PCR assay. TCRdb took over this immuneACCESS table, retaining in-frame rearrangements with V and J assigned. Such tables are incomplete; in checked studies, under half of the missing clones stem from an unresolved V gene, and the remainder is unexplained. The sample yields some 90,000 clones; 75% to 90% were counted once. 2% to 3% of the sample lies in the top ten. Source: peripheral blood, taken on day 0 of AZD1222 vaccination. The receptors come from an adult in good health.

DNA for the CDR3: TGTGCCACCAGCAGGGCGGGCGGTTACACTGAAGCTTTCTTT. This gives the protein CATSRAGGYTEAFF. V gene TRBV15 combines with J gene TRBJ1-1; D is undetermined. CDR3 length: 14 residues. Germline CDR1 and CDR2: LNHNV and YYDKDF (reference sequence). Trimming took 3 bases from V and 3 from J, leaving 11 bases between them.

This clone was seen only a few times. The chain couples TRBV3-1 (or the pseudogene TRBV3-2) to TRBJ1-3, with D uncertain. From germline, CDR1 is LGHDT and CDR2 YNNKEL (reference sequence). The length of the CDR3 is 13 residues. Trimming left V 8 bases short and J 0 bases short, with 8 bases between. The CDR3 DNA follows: TGTGCCAGCGGCTTAAACTCTGGAAACACCATATATTTT. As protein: CASGLNSGNTIYF.

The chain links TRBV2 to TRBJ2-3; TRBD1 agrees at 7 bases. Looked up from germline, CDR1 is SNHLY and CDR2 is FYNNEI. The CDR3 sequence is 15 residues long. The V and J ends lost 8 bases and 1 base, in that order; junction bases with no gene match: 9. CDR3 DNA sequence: TGTGCCAGCTACAAGTGGCAGGGGGGCACAGATACGCAGTATTTT. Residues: CASYKWQGGTDTQYF.

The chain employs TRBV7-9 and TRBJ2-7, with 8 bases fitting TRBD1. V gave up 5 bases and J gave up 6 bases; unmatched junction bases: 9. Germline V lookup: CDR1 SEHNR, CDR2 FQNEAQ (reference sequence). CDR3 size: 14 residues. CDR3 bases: TGTGCCAGCAGCCCGGACCGGACAGGGTCCGAGCAGTACTTC. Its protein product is CASSPDRTGSEQYF. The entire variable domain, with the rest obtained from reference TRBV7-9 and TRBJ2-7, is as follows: DTGVSQNPRHKITKRGQNVTFRCDPISEHNRLYWYRQTLGQGPEFLTYFQNEAQLEKSRLLSDRFSAERPKGSFSTLEIQRTEQGDSAMYLCASSPDRTGSEQYFGPGTRLTVT.

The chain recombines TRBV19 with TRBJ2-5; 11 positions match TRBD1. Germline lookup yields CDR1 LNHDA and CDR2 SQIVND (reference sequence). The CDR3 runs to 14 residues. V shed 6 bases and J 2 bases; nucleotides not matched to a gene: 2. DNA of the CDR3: TGTGCCAGTAGGGACAGGGGGCTTCAAGAGACCCAGTACTTC. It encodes CASRDRGLQETQYF.

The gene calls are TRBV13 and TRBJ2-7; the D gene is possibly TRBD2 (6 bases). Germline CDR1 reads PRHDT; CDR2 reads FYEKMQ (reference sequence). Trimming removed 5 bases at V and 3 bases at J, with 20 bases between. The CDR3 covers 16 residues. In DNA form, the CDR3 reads TGTGCCAGCAGCCCCTTACCAGGGACTCTTGACTACGAGCAGTACTTC. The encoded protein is CASSPLPGTLDYEQYF.

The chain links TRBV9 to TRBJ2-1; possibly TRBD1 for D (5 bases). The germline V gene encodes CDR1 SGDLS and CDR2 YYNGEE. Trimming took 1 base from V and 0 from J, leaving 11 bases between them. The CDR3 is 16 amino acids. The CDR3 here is CASSVQGSSSYNEQFF. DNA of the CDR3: TGTGCCAGCAGCGTACAGGGATCCAGCTCCTACAATGAGCAGTTCTTC.

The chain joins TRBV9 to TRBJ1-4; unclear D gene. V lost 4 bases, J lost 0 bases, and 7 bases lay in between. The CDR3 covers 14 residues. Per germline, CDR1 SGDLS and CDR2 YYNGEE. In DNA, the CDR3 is TGTGCCAGCAGCCGAGATGCAACTAATGAAAAACTGTTTTTT. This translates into CASSRDATNEKLFF.

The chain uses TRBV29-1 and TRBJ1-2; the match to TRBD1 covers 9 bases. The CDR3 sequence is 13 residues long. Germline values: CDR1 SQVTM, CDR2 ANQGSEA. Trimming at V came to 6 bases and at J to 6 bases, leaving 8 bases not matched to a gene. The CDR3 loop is CSVEGQGGNGYTF. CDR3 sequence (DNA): TGCAGCGTCGAGGGACAGGGAGGGAATGGCTACACCTTC.

In DNA form, the CDR3 reads TGTGCCAGCAGCTCAGACAGGCGCGAGACCCAGTACTTC. It translates to CASSSDRRETQYF. The chain couples TRBV11-2 to TRBJ2-5; D is possibly TRBD1 (6 bases). The germline gives CDR1 SGHAT, CDR2 FQNNGV. The CDR3 totals 13 residues. Trimming left V 4 bases short and J 5 bases short, with 11 bases between.

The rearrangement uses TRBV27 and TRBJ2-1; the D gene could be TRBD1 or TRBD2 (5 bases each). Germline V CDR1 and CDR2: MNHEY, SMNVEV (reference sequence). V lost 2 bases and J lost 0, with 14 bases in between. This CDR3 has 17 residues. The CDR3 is CASSLMGDSSSYNEQFF. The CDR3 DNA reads TGTGCCAGCAGTTTAATGGGGGATTCTAGCTCCTACAATGAGCAGTTCTTC.

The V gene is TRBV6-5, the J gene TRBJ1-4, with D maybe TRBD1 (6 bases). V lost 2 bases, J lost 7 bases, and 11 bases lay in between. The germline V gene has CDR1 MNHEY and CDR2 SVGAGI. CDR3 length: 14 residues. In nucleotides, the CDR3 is TGTGCCAGCAGTTACAGGGACATAAGTGAAAAACTGTTTTTT. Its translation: CASSYRDISEKLFF.

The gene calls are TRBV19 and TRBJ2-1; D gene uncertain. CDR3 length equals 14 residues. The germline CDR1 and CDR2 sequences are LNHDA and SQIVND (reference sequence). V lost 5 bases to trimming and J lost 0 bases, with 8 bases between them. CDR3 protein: CASSRQLSYNEQFF. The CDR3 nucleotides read TGTGCCAGTAGTCGACAACTCTCCTACAATGAGCAGTTCTTC.

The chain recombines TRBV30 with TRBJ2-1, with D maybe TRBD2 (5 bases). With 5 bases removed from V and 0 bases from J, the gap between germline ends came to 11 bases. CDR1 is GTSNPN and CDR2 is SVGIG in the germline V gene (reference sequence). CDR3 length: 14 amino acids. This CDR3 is CAWGGPISYNEQFF. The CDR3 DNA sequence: TGTGCCTGGGGAGGCCCAATCTCCTACAATGAGCAGTTCTTC.

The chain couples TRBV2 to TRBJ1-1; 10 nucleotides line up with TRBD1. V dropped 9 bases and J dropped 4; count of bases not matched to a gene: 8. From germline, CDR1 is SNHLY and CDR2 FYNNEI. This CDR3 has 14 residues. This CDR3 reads CARGGQGLVTEAFF. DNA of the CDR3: TGTGCCAGGGGGGGACAGGGGTTGGTCACTGAAGCTTTCTTT.

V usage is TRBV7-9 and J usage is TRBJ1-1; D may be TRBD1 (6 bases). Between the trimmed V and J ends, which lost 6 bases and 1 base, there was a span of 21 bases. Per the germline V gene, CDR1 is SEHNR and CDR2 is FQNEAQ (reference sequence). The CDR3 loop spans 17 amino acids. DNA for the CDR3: TGTGCCAGCAGTTATATCCGGGACACTTCCCCGAACACTGAAGCTTTCTTT. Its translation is CASSYIRDTSPNTEAFF.

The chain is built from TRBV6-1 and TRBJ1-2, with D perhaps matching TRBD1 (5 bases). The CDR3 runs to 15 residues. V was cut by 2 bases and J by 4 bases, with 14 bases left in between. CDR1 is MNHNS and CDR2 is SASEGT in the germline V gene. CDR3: CASSEQARGVYGYTF. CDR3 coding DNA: TGTGCCAGCAGTGAACAAGCGAGGGGTGTCTATGGCTACACCTTC.

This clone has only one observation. The CDR3, as DNA: TGCGCCAGCAGTTTCCGACTAGCGGGGTCCCCACAAGAGACCCAGTACTTC. This sequence encodes CASSFRLAGSPQETQYF. The chain carries TRBV5-1 and TRBJ2-5, with 11 nucleotides matching TRBD2. The CDR3 is 17 residues long. The trim removed 5 bases at V and 2 bases at J, leaving 11 bases unmatched. Germline loops: CDR1 SGHRS, CDR2 YFSETQ. The full variable domain, in which reference TRBV5-1 and TRBJ2-5 provide the parts outside the CDR3, is KAGVTQTPRYLIKTRGQQVTLSCSPISGHRSVSWYQQTPGQGLQFLFEYFSETQRNKGNFPGRFSGRQFSNSRSEMNVSTLELGDSALYLCASSFRLAGSPQETQYFGPGTRLLVL.

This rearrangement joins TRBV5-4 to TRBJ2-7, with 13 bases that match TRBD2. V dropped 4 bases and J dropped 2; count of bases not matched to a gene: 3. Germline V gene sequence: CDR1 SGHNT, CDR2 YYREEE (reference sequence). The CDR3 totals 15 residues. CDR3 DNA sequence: TGTGCCAGCAGCGTTGGGACTAGCGGGACCTACGAGCAGTACTTC. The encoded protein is CASSVGTSGTYEQYF.

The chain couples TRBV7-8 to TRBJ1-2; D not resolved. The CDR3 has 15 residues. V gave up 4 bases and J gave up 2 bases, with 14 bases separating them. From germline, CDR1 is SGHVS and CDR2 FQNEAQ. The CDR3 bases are TGTGCCAGCAGCTCACCCGCGCAGGAGAACTATGGCTACACCTTC. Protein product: CASSSPAQENYGYTF.

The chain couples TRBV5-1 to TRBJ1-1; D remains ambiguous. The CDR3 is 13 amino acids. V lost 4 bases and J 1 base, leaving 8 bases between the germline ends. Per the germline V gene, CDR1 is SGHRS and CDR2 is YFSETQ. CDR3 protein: CASSVQTNTEAFF. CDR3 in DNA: TGCGCCAGCAGCGTTCAGACGAACACTGAAGCTTTCTTT.

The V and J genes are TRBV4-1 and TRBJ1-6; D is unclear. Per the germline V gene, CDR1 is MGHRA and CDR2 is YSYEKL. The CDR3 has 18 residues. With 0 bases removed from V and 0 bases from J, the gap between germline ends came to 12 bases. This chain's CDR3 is CASSQDRGPISYNSPLHF. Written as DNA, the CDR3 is TGCGCCAGCAGCCAAGATCGAGGACCTATCTCCTATAATTCACCCCTCCACTTT.

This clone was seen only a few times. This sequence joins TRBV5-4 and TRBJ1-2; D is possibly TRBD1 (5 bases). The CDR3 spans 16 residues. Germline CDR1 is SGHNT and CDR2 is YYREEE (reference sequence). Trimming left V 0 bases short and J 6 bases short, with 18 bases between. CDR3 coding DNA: TGTGCCAGCAGCTTGGAGGTCCCGGACAAAAGCAATGGCTACACCTTC. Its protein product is CASSLEVPDKSNGYTF.

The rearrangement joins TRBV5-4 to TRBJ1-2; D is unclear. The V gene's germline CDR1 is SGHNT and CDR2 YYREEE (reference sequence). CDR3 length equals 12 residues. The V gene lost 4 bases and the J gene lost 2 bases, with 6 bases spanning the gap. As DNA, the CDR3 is TGTGCCAGCAGCGAAGACAACTATGGCTACACCTTC. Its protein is CASSEDNYGYTF.

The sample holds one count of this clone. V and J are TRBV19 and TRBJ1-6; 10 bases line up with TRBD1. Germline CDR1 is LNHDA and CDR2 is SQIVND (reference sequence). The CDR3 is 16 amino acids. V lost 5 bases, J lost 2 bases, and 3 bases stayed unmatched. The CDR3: CASSRTGGTYNSPLHF. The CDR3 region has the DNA TGTGCCAGTAGTCGGACAGGGGGAACCTATAATTCACCCCTCCACTTT.

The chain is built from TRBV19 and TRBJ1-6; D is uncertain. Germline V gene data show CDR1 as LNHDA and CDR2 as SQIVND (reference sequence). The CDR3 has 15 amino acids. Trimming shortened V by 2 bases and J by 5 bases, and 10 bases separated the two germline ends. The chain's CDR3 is CASSIRRDDNSPLHF. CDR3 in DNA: TGTGCCAGTAGTATACGCCGGGATGATAATTCACCCCTCCACTTT.

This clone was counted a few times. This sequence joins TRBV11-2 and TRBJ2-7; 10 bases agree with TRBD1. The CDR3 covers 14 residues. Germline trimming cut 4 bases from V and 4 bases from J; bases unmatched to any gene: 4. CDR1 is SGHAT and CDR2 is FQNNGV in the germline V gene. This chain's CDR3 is CASSWDRGGYEQYF. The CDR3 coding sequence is TGTGCCAGCAGCTGGGACAGGGGAGGATACGAGCAGTACTTC.

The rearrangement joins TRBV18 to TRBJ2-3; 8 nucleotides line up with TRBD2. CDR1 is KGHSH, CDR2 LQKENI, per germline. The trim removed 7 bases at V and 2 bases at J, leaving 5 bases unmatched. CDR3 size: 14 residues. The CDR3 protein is CASLPSGYTDTQYF. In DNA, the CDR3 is TGTGCCAGCTTGCCTAGCGGGTACACAGATACGCAGTATTTT.

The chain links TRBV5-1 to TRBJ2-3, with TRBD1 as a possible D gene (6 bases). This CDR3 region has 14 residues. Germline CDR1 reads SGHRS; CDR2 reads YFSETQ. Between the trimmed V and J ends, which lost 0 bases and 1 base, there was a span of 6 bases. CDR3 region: CASSLDRGTDTQYF. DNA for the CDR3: TGCGCCAGCAGCTTGGACAGGGGCACAGATACGCAGTATTTT.

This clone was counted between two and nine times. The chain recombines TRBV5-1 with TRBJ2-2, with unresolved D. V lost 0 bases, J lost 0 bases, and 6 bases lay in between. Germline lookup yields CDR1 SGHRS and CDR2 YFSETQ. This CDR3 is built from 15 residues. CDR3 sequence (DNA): TGCGCCAGCAGCTTGGATAGGGCGAACACCGGGGAGCTGTTTTTT. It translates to CASSLDRANTGELFF.

The CDR3 DNA reads TGTGCCAGCAGCCAAGCTCGACTGGTCGAGCAGTTCTTC. Its protein is CASSQARLVEQFF. The J gene is TRBJ2-1, the V gene TRBV3-1 (or the pseudogene TRBV3-2); D unclear. The CDR3 spans 13 residues. Germline assignment: CDR1 LGHDT and CDR2 YNNKEL (reference sequence). V was trimmed by 1 base and J by 10 bases, leaving 11 bases between them.

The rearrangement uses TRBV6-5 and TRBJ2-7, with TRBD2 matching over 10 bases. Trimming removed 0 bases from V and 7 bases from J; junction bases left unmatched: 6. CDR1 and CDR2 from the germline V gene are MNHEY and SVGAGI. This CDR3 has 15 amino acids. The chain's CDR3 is CASSYSVAGGYEQYF. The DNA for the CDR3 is TGTGCCAGCAGTTACTCAGTAGCGGGGGGATATGAGCAGTACTTC.